This T cell receptor (beta chain) was captured by sequencing in a study of patients and donors after allogeneic stem cell transplantation. The junction had 5 bases not matched to a gene; V was cut back by 0 bases and J by 9 bases. The CDR3 is made up of 14 amino acids. In germline, CDR1 is SGHRS, CDR2 YFSETQ. One entry per CDR3 protein results from TCRdb running MiXCR on the RT-PCR reads. This sample has about 160,000 distinct CDR3 sequences; about 30% occur once, and the top ten carry around 3%. The receptor was derived from a human donor who was either an allogeneic HSCT recipient or a stem cell or donor lymphocyte infusion donor (not recorded which). It is not recorded whose cells these are; they may come from a transplant donor. The sample was blood, either unsorted or a sorted T cell fraction (not recorded which). The rearrangement links TRBV5-1 to TRBJ2-1, with TRBD2 matching over 8 bases. CDR3 nucleotide sequence: TGCGCCAGCAGCTTGGAGCCAACTAGCGGTGAGCAGTTCTTC. It translates to CASSLEPTSGEQFF.